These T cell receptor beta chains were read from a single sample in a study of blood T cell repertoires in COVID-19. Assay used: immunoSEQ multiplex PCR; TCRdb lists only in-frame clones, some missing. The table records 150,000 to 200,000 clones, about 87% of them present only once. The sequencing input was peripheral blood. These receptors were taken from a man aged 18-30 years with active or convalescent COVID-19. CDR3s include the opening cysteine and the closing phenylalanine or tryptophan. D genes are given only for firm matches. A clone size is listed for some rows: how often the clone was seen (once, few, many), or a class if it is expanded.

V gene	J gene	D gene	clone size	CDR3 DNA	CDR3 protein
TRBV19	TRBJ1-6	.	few	TGTGCCAGTAGTCTCGAACCTATGTGGACAGATAATTCACCCCTCCACTTT	CASSLEPMWTDNSPLHF
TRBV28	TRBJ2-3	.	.	TGTGCCAGCTCACGACGGGGAGTCACAGATACGCAGTATTTT	CASSRRGVTDTQYF
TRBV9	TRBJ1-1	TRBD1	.	TGTGCCAGCAGCGGGGGGACAGCGATTGAAGCTTTCTTT	CASSGGTAIEAFF
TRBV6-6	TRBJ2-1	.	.	TGTGCCAGCAGTACCCCGGATGAGCAGTTCTTC	CASSTPDEQFF
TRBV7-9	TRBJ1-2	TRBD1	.	TGTGCCAGCAGCTCGACAGGGAGGCGACTGTATGGCTACACCTTC	CASSSTGRRLYGYTF
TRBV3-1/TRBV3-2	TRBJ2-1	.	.	TGTGCCAGCAGCCAGCCTTCTAGCTCCTATGAGCAGTTCTTC	CASSQPSSSYEQFF
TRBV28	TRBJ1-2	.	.	.	CASSSSTGVGYTF
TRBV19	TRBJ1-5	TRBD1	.	TGTGCCAGTAGTAAATTCGACAGGGGGTTCACTAGCAATCAGCCCCAGCATTTT	CASSKFDRGFTSNQPQHF
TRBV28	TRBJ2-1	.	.	TGTGCCAGCAGTACCGCGGCCGAGACCGGATACAATGAGCAGTTCTTC	CASSTAAETGYNEQFF
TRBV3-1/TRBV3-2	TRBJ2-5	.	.	TGTGCCAGCAGCCAAGAAATCTTGCGGACAGAGGAGACCCAGTACTTC	CASSQEILRTEETQYF
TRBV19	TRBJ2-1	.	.	TGTGCCAGTAGTATCCTTTCCCGCGTCTCCTACAATGAGCAGTTCTTC	CASSILSRVSYNEQFF
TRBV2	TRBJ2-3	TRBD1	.	TGTGCCAGCAGGAGTTGGACAGGGGGTGCAGATACGCAGTATTTT	CASRSWTGGADTQYF
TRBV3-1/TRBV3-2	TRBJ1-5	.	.	TGTGCCAGCAGCCAAGGGCCCAATCAGCCCCAGCATTTT	CASSQGPNQPQHF